Following are 15 T cell receptor beta chains from one sample sequenced in a study of CD8 T cells in ankylosing spondylitis. TCRdb fed the 5' RACE reads into MiXCR, producing one record per CDR3 protein. The repertoire holds 340,000 or so distinct CDR3 sequences, with approximately 15% as singletons. Sequencing was carried out using blood, either unsorted or a sorted T cell fraction (not recorded which). Every receptor here comes from a male donor with ankylosing spondylitis or in good health (not recorded which).

This clonotype was counted at least ten times. This chain joins TRBV7-8 and TRBJ1-1, with a weak D call TRBD1 (6 bases). Trimming removed 5 bases from V and 5 bases from J, with 9 bases in between. Germline V gives CDR1 SGHVS, CDR2 FQNEAQ. The CDR3 runs 12 residues. CDR3: CASSTQGTEAFF. The DNA of the CDR3 is TGTGCCAGCAGCACCCAGGGGACTGAAGCTTTCTTT.

This chain links TRBV12-3 or TRBV12-4 with TRBJ2-3; possible D gene TRBD1, 5 bases. V was shortened by 7 bases and J by 2 bases, with 13 bases between the two germline ends. The CDR3 spans 14 residues. CDR3 coding DNA: TGTGCCAGCACCTTCGGACACTTCACAGATACGCAGTATTTT. Protein product: CASTFGHFTDTQYF.

In its sample, this clonotype was seen a few times. The V and J genes are TRBV12-3 or TRBV12-4 and TRBJ2-1, with TRBD1 matching over 8 bases. The CDR3 extends over 15 amino acids. Trimming removed 7 bases from V and 3 bases from J; junction bases left unmatched: 8. CDR3 sequence: CASTPPGQVYNEQFF. The CDR3 nucleotides read TGTGCCAGCACCCCTCCGGGACAGGTCTACAATGAGCAGTTCTTC.

This clonotype was picked up many times. The chain is built from TRBV5-1 and TRBJ2-4, with D maybe TRBD2 (5 bases). The V end was cut by 4 bases, the J end by 10 bases, with 15 bases between. Germline CDR1 reads SGHRS; CDR2 reads YFSETQ. The CDR3 is 13 residues long. CDR3 region: CASSTDFLGIQYF. The CDR3 DNA reads as TGCGCCAGCAGCACGGACTTCCTTGGGATTCAGTACTTC.

There are a few counts of this clonotype. The rearrangement uses TRBV6-1 and TRBJ1-1, with 9 bases lining up with TRBD1. V lost 1 base to trimming and J lost 4 bases; unmatched junction nucleotides: 1. The CDR3 runs to 14 residues. Per germline, CDR1 MNHNS and CDR2 SASEGT. The CDR3 nucleotides read TGTGCCAGCAGTGAAGGGGACAGGGTCACTGAAGCTTTCTTT. It is translated as CASSEGDRVTEAFF.

A few counts support this clonotype. The genes are TRBV6-1 and TRBJ1-5, with D perhaps TRBD1 (5 bases). From germline, CDR1 is MNHNS and CDR2 SASEGT. This CDR3 is built from 16 residues. V was cut by 2 bases and J by 6 bases, with 17 bases left in between. The CDR3 DNA reads as TGTGCCAGCAGTGAAAGGGGCTCGGTGCCTTTTCAGCCCCAGCATTTT. Encoded protein: CASSERGSVPFQPQHF.

The genes are TRBV6-1 and TRBJ1-2; D is unclear. Trimming removed 8 bases at V and 4 bases at J, with 11 bases between. The germline gives CDR1 MNHNS, CDR2 SASEGT. CDR3 length: 12 residues. The CDR3 DNA follows: TGTGCCAGCTCTTCAAGCGGCTATGGCTACACCTTC. Translated, it gives CASSSSGYGYTF.

This rearrangement joins TRBV12-3 or TRBV12-4 to TRBJ2-4, with D uncertain. This CDR3 contains 13 residues. Trimming pared 1 base from V and 4 bases from J, leaving 5 bases between. CDR3 region: CASSLGQKNIQYF. CDR3 sequence (DNA): TGTGCCAGCAGTTTAGGGCAGAAAAACATTCAGTACTTC.

This clonotype was detected only a few times. The chain combines TRBV3-1 with TRBJ2-5; D tentatively fits TRBD1 or TRBD2 (5 bases each). The germline V gene has CDR1 LGHDT and CDR2 YNNKEL (reference sequence). This CDR3 comprises 12 residues. The germline V and J ends were trimmed by 3 bases and 5 bases, with 7 bases remaining between them. The CDR3 loop reads CASSHWGETQYF. The CDR3 nucleotides are TGTGCCAGCAGCCACTGGGGGGAGACCCAGTACTTC.

This clonotype was picked up a small number of times. V and J are TRBV4-2 and TRBJ1-5; tentatively, D is TRBD1 (5 bases). Deletions cut 4 bases from V and 3 bases from J, with 13 bases between. The CDR3 covers 15 residues. Germline V gives CDR1 LGHNA, CDR2 YNFKEQ. The CDR3 nucleotides are TGTGCCAGCAGCCTTGGGGGAGGGAACAATCAGCCCCAGCATTTT. Translating it yields CASSLGGGNNQPQHF.

This clonotype has just a few counts. CDR3 loop: CASSPPGPYNEQFF. CDR3 nucleotides: TGTGCCAGCAGCCCCCCGGGACCATACAATGAGCAGTTCTTC. J is TRBJ2-1 and V is TRBV7-2, with D perhaps assigned TRBD1 or TRBD2 (5 bases each). CDR3 length: 14 residues. Germline V gives CDR1 SGHTA, CDR2 FQGNSA. The germline V and J ends were trimmed by 5 bases and 4 bases, with 12 bases remaining between them.

This clonotype turned up a few times. CDR3 in amino acids: CASSFGTGDNEQFF. In DNA, the CDR3 is TGTGCCAGCAGCTTTGGGACAGGGGACAATGAGCAGTTCTTC. The chain joins TRBV5-6 to TRBJ2-1; 10 bases line up with TRBD1. Per germline, CDR1 SGHDT and CDR2 YYEEEE. V was clipped by 2 bases and J by 5 bases; unmatched bases: 1. This CDR3 spans 14 amino acids.

This clonotype has a handful of counts. V and J are TRBV4-1 and TRBJ1-1; TRBD1 might be the D (6 bases). V dropped 0 bases and J dropped 4 bases, with 18 bases sitting between them. CDR1 MGHRA and CDR2 YSYEKL come from the germline V gene. This CDR3 spans 17 amino acids. The CDR3 DNA sequence: TGCGCCAGCAGCCAAGAGGGGCAGGGGCCGAGGGGCACTGAAGCTTTCTTT. It encodes CASSQEGQGPRGTEAFF.

This chain uses TRBV7-2 with TRBJ2-2; D ambiguous. CDR1 is SGHTA, CDR2 FQGNSA, per germline. This CDR3 has 13 residues. V lost 3 bases, J lost 0 bases, and 2 bases lay in between. The CDR3 region has the DNA TGTGCCAGCAGCTTCGCGAACACCGGGGAGCTGTTTTTT. The encoded protein is CASSFANTGELFF.

The V and J genes are TRBV7-2 and TRBJ1-2, with TRBD1 matching over 12 bases. Per the germline V gene, CDR1 is SGHTA and CDR2 is FQGNSA. This CDR3 has 17 residues. V lost 3 bases, J lost 4 bases, and 9 bases stayed unmatched. This CDR3 is CASSLGGQGALVYGYTF. The CDR3 region has the DNA TGTGCCAGCAGCTTGGGGGGACAGGGGGCTCTGGTCTATGGCTACACCTTC.